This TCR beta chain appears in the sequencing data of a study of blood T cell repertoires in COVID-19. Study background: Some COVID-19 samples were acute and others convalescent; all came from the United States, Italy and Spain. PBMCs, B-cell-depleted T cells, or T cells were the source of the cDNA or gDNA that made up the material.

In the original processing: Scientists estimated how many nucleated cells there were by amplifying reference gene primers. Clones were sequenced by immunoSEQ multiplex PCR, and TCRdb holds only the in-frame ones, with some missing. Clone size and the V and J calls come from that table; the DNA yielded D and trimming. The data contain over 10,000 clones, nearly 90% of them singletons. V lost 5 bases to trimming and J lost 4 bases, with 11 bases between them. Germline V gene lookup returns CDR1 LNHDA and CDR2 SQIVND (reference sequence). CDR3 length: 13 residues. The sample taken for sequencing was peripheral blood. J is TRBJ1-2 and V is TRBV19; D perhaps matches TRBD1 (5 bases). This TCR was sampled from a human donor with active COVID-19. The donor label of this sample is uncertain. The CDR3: CASSVGLSYGYTF. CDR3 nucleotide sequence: TGTGCCAGTAGTGTGGGACTCAGCTATGGCTACACCTTC.